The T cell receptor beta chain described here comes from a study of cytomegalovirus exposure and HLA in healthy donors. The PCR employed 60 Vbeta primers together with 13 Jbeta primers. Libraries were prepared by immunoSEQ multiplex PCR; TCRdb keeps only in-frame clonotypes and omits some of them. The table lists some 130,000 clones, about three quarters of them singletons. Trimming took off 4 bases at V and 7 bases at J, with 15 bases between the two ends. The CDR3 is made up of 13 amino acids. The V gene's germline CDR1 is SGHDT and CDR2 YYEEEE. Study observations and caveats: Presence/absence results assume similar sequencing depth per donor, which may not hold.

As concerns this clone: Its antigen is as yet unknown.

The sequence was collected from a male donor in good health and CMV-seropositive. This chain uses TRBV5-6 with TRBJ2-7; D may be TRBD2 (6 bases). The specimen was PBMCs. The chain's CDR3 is CASSPGTSREQYF. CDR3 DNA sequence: TGTGCCAGCAGCCCTGGGACTTCTCGGGAGCAGTACTTC. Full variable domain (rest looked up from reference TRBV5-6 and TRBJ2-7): DAGVTQSPTHLIKTRGQQVTLRCSPKSGHDTVSWYQQALGQGPQFIFQYYEEEERQRGNFPDRFSGHQFPNYSSELNVNALLLGDSALYLCASSPGTSREQYFGPGTRLTVT.